This T cell receptor (beta chain) was recovered during a study of shared clonotypes between healthy human individuals. CDR1 and CDR2 (germline): SNHLY, FYNNEI. V lost 4 bases, J lost 1 base, and 4 bases stayed unmatched. The CDR3 covers 15 residues. Authors' processing steps: ImmunoSEQ gave junction-only sequences without quality scores, so filtering differed. Assay: immunoSEQ multiplex PCR; the TCRdb copy retains only in-frame clones and omits some. The DNA gave D and trimming, while V, J and clone size come from that table. The sample shows 450,000 to 500,000 clones, 78% of them seen only once. The sample taken for sequencing was PBMCs. The sequence derives from a woman aged 35 to 49 in good health. Some clones in this sample may be carry-over from other donors' samples. The V gene is TRBV2, the J gene TRBJ2-7, with 10 bases aligning to TRBD2. The CDR3 DNA sequence: TGTGCCAGCAGTGCACTAGCGGGAAGGTCCTACGAGCAGTACTTC. Translating gives CASSALAGRSYEQYF.